A single TCR beta chain is shown here with its context. With 6 bases removed from V and 5 bases from J, the gap between germline ends came to 20 bases. CDR3 length: 16 amino acids. Germline-derived CDR1 and CDR2 are SNHLY and FYNNEI. Researchers ran the PCR with 60 Vbeta and 13 Jbeta primers. The repertoire was sequenced with immunoSEQ multiplex PCR; TCRdb's copy has only in-frame clones and lacks some. This table holds around 68,000 clones, approximately 85% found once. This record belongs to a study of cytomegalovirus exposure and HLA in healthy donors. The sequencing sample was made of PBMCs. V and J are TRBV2 and TRBJ1-5, with D possibly being TRBD1 (5 bases). The sequence was collected from a female donor in good health and CMV-seronegative. CDR3 coding DNA: TGTGCCAGCAGAGAGCGGGACCCCCCTAGGGATCAGCCCCAGCATTTT. It specifies CASRERDPPRDQPQHF.